This entry lists 8 T cell receptor beta chains sequenced from one sample in a study of tissue T cells after allogeneic stem cell transplantation. Some clones are missing from TCRdb's copy, which holds only in-frame ones; the method was immunoSEQ multiplex PCR. The profile shows 25,000 to 35,000 clones, approximately 83% of them singletons. Sequenced material: blood, taken before transplantation. All receptors come from a woman between 18 and 55 years old who later had graft-versus-host disease after an allogeneic stem cell transplant.

The chain uses TRBV5-1 and TRBJ1-4, with 7 nucleotides matching TRBD1. The CDR3 extends over 14 amino acids. The germline CDR1 and CDR2 sequences are SGHRS and YFSETQ. The V segment lost 4 bases and the J segment 3 bases; nucleotides outside the gene matches: 3. CDR3 sequence (DNA): TGCGCCAGCAGCGTTGGGACAGCTAATGAAAAACTGTTTTTT. It translates to CASSVGTANEKLFF.

The V gene is TRBV11-2, the J gene TRBJ2-1, with D perhaps matching TRBD1 (5 bases). CDR3 size: 15 residues. Trimming shortened V by 3 bases and J by 16 bases, and 25 bases separated the two germline ends. CDR1 is SGHAT and CDR2 is FQNNGV in the germline V gene. The CDR3 DNA is TGTGCCAGCAGCTTCTTAGTGAGCAGGGTGGGCTTTGTCTTCTTC. This encodes CASSFLVSRVGFVFF.

V gene TRBV9 combines with J gene TRBJ2-7; 8 bases line up with TRBD2. This CDR3 has 15 amino acids. Germline loops: CDR1 SGDLS, CDR2 YYNGEE. V lost 4 bases and J lost 5; bases outside the gene matches: 11. CDR3 sequence reads: CASSPGGGPRNEQYF. The DNA of the CDR3 is TGTGCCAGCAGCCCGGGGGGGGGCCCGCGGAACGAGCAGTACTTC.

The chain carries TRBV7-2 and TRBJ1-6; no definite D call. From germline, CDR1 is SGHTA and CDR2 FQGNSA. This CDR3 has 15 amino acids. V lost 5 bases and J lost 0, with 8 bases in between. The CDR3 loop is CASSVRSSYNSPLHF. The CDR3, as DNA: TGTGCCAGCAGCGTAAGGAGCTCCTATAATTCACCCCTCCACTTT.

This chain uses TRBV5-1 with TRBJ2-7; the D is unclear. CDR3 length equals 13 residues. In germline, CDR1 is SGHRS, CDR2 YFSETQ. V was shortened by 0 bases and J by 1 base, with 5 bases between the two germline ends. The CDR3 loop reads CASSLEVSYEQYF. CDR3 DNA sequence: TGCGCCAGCAGCTTGGAAGTTTCCTACGAGCAGTACTTC.

The V call is TRBV4-1, the J call TRBJ1-1, with TRBD1 as a possible D gene (5 bases). V was clipped by 2 bases and J by 2 bases, with 9 bases between them. Germline V gene sequence: CDR1 MGHRA, CDR2 YSYEKL. This CDR3 region has 14 residues. The CDR3 coding sequence is TGCGCCAGCAGCCAACATCAGGGTAACACTGAAGCTTTCTTT. Translated, it gives CASSQHQGNTEAFF.

The CDR3 nucleotides are TGTGCCAGCAGTTACGGCAGGGGCTCCTACGAGCAGTACTTC. Translation: CASSYGRGSYEQYF. The rearrangement joins TRBV6-2 or TRBV6-3 to TRBJ2-7; a possible D gene is TRBD1 (6 bases). The germline V gene encodes CDR1 MNHEY and CDR2 SVGEGT. This CDR3 is built from 14 residues. Trimming removed 2 bases at V and 0 bases at J, with 8 bases between.

The V and J genes are TRBV10-3 and TRBJ1-1, with TRBD1 matching over 12 bases. The CDR3 extends over 13 amino acids. The germline V gene has CDR1 ENHRY and CDR2 SYGVKD. The CDR3 sequence: CASGDRGHTEAFF. CDR3 bases: TGTGCATCGGGGGACAGGGGGCACACTGAAGCTTTCTTT.